The rows below give T cell receptor beta chains drawn from one sample of a study of blood T cell repertoires in COVID-19. TCRdb's table, derived via immunoSEQ multiplex PCR, lists solely in-frame clones and lacks some. The top ten clones hold roughly 7.6% of a sample with more than 25,000 clones, more than 75% of them seen once. Sequenced sample: peripheral blood. The source is a man in his fifties with active COVID-19. CDR3s include the opening cysteine and the closing phenylalanine or tryptophan. Each record gives: clone size, D gene, V gene, J gene, CDR3 DNA, CDR3 protein. D genes are given only for firm matches. Rows may omit the clone size; those that give it use once, few, many or a size class.

abundance: .
d_gene: .
v_gene: TRBV5-8
j_gene: TRBJ2-3
CDR3nt: TGTGCCAGCAGCCACAGGGCCGATACGCAGTATTTT
CDR3aa: CASSHRADTQYF

abundance: .
d_gene: .
v_gene: TRBV11-2
j_gene: TRBJ2-1
CDR3nt: TGTGCCAGCAGCCCTAACAATGAGCAGTTCTTC
CDR3aa: CASSPNNEQFF

abundance: .
d_gene: TRBD2
v_gene: TRBV4-2
j_gene: TRBJ2-7
CDR3nt: TGTGCCAGCAGCGCTAGCGGGGGGGCAAAGAGCGAGCAGTACTTC
CDR3aa: CASSASGGAKSEQYF

abundance: few
d_gene: TRBD1
v_gene: TRBV9
j_gene: TRBJ1-3
CDR3nt: TGTGCCAGCAGCCTCATAGGGGGGACAGGGGCTGGAAACACCATATATTTT
CDR3aa: CASSLIGGTGAGNTIYF

abundance: .
d_gene: .
v_gene: TRBV7-9
j_gene: TRBJ2-3
CDR3nt: TGTGCCAGCAGCTTCGTACCACCCTTCCCCATGGAGACGCAGTATTTT
CDR3aa: CASSFVPPFPMETQYF

abundance: .
d_gene: TRBD1
v_gene: TRBV5-5
j_gene: TRBJ1-4
CDR3nt: TGTGCCAGCAGCCTAGTGGGACAGAATAATGAAAAACTGTTTTTT
CDR3aa: CASSLVGQNNEKLFF

abundance: .
d_gene: .
v_gene: TRBV28
j_gene: TRBJ1-3
CDR3nt: TGTGCCAGCAATCCTTCCGGAAACACCATATATTTT
CDR3aa: CASNPSGNTIYF

abundance: .
d_gene: TRBD2
v_gene: TRBV7-7
j_gene: TRBJ2-3
CDR3nt: TGTGCTAGCAGCCCGTGGGAGGGCGTAGATACGCAGTATTTT
CDR3aa: CASSPWEGVDTQYF

abundance: .
d_gene: TRBD1
v_gene: TRBV5-6
j_gene: TRBJ2-4
CDR3nt: TGTGCCAGCAGCTTTTCCCTCAGACAGGGCAACGACATTCAGTACTTC
CDR3aa: CASSFSLRQGNDIQYF

abundance: .
d_gene: .
v_gene: TRBV6-5
j_gene: TRBJ1-2
CDR3nt: TGTGCCAGCAGCACCACCAAGACAGCTAACTATGGCTACACCTTC
CDR3aa: CASSTTKTANYGYTF

abundance: .
d_gene: TRBD1
v_gene: TRBV5-1
j_gene: TRBJ1-1
CDR3nt: TGCGCCAGCACCAGTGGGACAGTGAACACTGAAGCTTTCTTT
CDR3aa: CASTSGTVNTEAFF

abundance: .
d_gene: .
v_gene: TRBV18
j_gene: TRBJ1-6
CDR3nt: TGTGCCAGCTCACCGGCCCGGGGATTGCTTTTACCCCTCCACTTT
CDR3aa: CASSPARGLLLPLHF

abundance: .
d_gene: TRBD1
v_gene: TRBV7-6
j_gene: TRBJ1-1
CDR3nt: TGTGCCAGCAGCTCGATCTACAGGGGTCTGAACACTGAAGCTTTCTTT
CDR3aa: CASSSIYRGLNTEAFF

abundance: once
d_gene: TRBD2
v_gene: TRBV24-1
j_gene: TRBJ2-1
CDR3nt: TGTGCCACCAGTGATAATCACGGCGGGCTAGCGGGAAAGGGGTCCTACAATGAGCAGTTCTTC
CDR3aa: CATSDNHGGLAGKGSYNEQFF

abundance: .
d_gene: .
v_gene: TRBV15
j_gene: TRBJ1-2
CDR3nt: TGTGCCACCAGCAGAGATGCCGGGAAACCAGGTGGCTACACCTTC
CDR3aa: CATSRDAGKPGGYTF

abundance: .
d_gene: TRBD1
v_gene: TRBV6-6
j_gene: TRBJ2-5
CDR3nt: TGTGCCAGCAGTAACAGGGGCAAGGGTCAAGAGACCCAGTACTTC
CDR3aa: CASSNRGKGQETQYF

abundance: .
d_gene: TRBD1
v_gene: TRBV27
j_gene: TRBJ2-1
CDR3nt: TGTGCCAGCAGAGCACAGGGGGCGCAGATCAATGAGCAGTTCTTC
CDR3aa: CASRAQGAQINEQFF

abundance: .
d_gene: .
v_gene: TRBV5-1
j_gene: TRBJ2-7
CDR3nt: TGCGCCAGCAGGTCGCAGGGGAGCTCCTACGAGCAGTACTTC
CDR3aa: CASRSQGSSYEQYF

abundance: .
d_gene: .
v_gene: TRBV28
j_gene: TRBJ2-3
CDR3nt: TGTGCCAGCACATATCACTACACAGATACGCAGTATTTT
CDR3aa: CASTYHYTDTQYF

abundance: .
d_gene: .
v_gene: TRBV10-1
j_gene: TRBJ2-4
CDR3nt: TGCGCCAGCACAGTGGGGGGACGGGTAAGGAAAAACATTCAGTACTTC
CDR3aa: CASTVGGRVRKNIQYF

abundance: .
d_gene: .
v_gene: TRBV6-5
j_gene: TRBJ1-4
CDR3nt: TGTGCCAGCCGCCGGACACACGAAAAACTGTTTTTT
CDR3aa: CASRRTHEKLFF

abundance: .
d_gene: TRBD2
v_gene: TRBV7-8
j_gene: TRBJ2-3
CDR3nt: TGTGCCAGCAGCACCCACCCTAGCGGGGGGGAAGGGGATACGCAGTATTTT
CDR3aa: CASSTHPSGGEGDTQYF

abundance: few
d_gene: TRBD1
v_gene: TRBV2
j_gene: TRBJ2-2
CDR3nt: TGTGCCAACTCACAGGGGGCGGCGAACACCGGGGAGCTGTTTTTT
CDR3aa: CANSQGAANTGELFF

abundance: .
d_gene: TRBD1
v_gene: TRBV29-1
j_gene: TRBJ2-7
CDR3nt: TGCAGCGTTGAATGGGGGACAGGGTTGAGCGAGCAGTACTTC
CDR3aa: CSVEWGTGLSEQYF

abundance: .
d_gene: .
v_gene: TRBV7-3
j_gene: TRBJ1-1
CDR3nt: TGTGCCAGCAGCTGGGGGCTGAACACTGAAGCTTTCTTT
CDR3aa: CASSWGLNTEAFF

abundance: .
d_gene: TRBD2
v_gene: TRBV6-4
j_gene: TRBJ2-1
CDR3nt: TGTGCCAGCAGTGCCTCGCGGGGGGGCCACAATGAGCAGTTCTTC
CDR3aa: CASSASRGGHNEQFF

abundance: .
d_gene: TRBD1
v_gene: TRBV27
j_gene: TRBJ1-6
CDR3nt: TGTGCCAGCAGTTTTACGAGACAGGGGGCTGGATCACCCCTCCACTTT
CDR3aa: CASSFTRQGAGSPLHF

abundance: .
d_gene: TRBD1
v_gene: TRBV5-1
j_gene: TRBJ1-1
CDR3nt: TGCGCCAGCTCCCCATTCGACAGGGGGCGGACTGAAGCTTTCTTT
CDR3aa: CASSPFDRGRTEAFF

abundance: .
d_gene: TRBD1
v_gene: TRBV24-1
j_gene: TRBJ2-5
CDR3nt: TGTGCCACCAGTGAGCCGGGACAGTCCCAAGAGACCCAGTACTTC
CDR3aa: CATSEPGQSQETQYF

abundance: .
d_gene: .
v_gene: TRBV9
j_gene: TRBJ2-5
CDR3nt: TGTGCCAGCAGCGTCAGTCCCAACCAAGAGACCCAGTACTTC
CDR3aa: CASSVSPNQETQYF